What follows are 30 T cell receptor beta chains derived from one specimen sequenced in a study of T cells after posttransplantation cyclophosphamide. The protocol was immunoSEQ multiplex PCR, while the TCRdb copy is restricted to in-frame clones and leaves out a portion. The repertoire holds tens of thousands of clones, with roughly 94% as singletons. Sequencing was done on a sample of PBMCs. The source is a young woman in good health and a related stem cell transplant donor.

The chain carries TRBV6-1 and TRBJ1-2; 10 nucleotides line up with TRBD1. This CDR3 has 14 amino acids. V gave up 4 bases and J gave up 6 bases; unmatched junction bases: 5. Germline CDR1 MNHNS, CDR2 SASEGT. CDR3 in DNA: TGTGCCAGCAGTGCACGACAGGGGGCTGATGGCTACACCTTC. It specifies CASSARQGADGYTF.

V usage is TRBV18 and J usage is TRBJ1-1; D perhaps matches TRBD1 (6 bases). Germline V gene lookup returns CDR1 KGHSH and CDR2 LQKENI. The length of the CDR3 is 13 residues. The V end was cut by 8 bases, the J end by 2 bases, with 12 bases between. The CDR3 region has the DNA TGTGCCAGCCGGACAGACCAAAACACTGAAGCTTTCTTT. The encoded protein is CASRTDQNTEAFF.

V gene TRBV18 combines with J gene TRBJ2-1, with 7 bases that match TRBD1. The CDR3 spans 16 residues. Trimming cost V 6 bases and J 0 bases; bases outside gene matches: 8. Germline values: CDR1 KGHSH, CDR2 LQKENI. The CDR3 coding sequence is TGTGCCAGCTCGGGGATGACAGGGAGCTCCTACAATGAGCAGTTCTTC. As protein: CASSGMTGSSYNEQFF.

The rearrangement uses TRBV6-1 and TRBJ1-5, with 7 bases aligning to TRBD1. Germline assignment: CDR1 MNHNS and CDR2 SASEGT. The CDR3 covers 14 residues. Germline trimming cut 6 bases from V and 7 bases from J; bases unmatched to any gene: 9. For the CDR3, the DNA is TGTGCCAGCAGAAGGCGACAGGGAAGCCAGCCCCAGCATTTT. This codes for CASRRRQGSQPQHF.

The rearrangement links TRBV9 to TRBJ2-7, with 8 bases fitting TRBD2. CDR3 length: 14 residues. With V trimmed by 4 bases and J by 4 bases, 7 bases remained unmatched. CDR1 is SGDLS and CDR2 is YYNGEE in the germline V gene. The CDR3 is CASSSGGSEYEQYF. The CDR3 DNA reads TGTGCCAGCAGCTCGGGAGGGTCCGAGTACGAGCAGTACTTC.

The CDR3 DNA reads TGCAGCGTGGAACCTAGCGGCCAAGAGACCCAGTACTTC. Translation: CSVEPSGQETQYF. The chain is built from TRBV29-1 and TRBJ2-5; 7 bases match TRBD2. Germline V lookup: CDR1 SQVTM, CDR2 ANQGSEA. This CDR3 region has 13 residues. J was trimmed by 1 base and V by 6 bases; bases with no gene match: 5.

The chain couples TRBV9 to TRBJ2-2; 8 nucleotides align to TRBD2. CDR3 length equals 14 residues. V dropped 0 bases and J dropped 7; count of bases not matched to a gene: 2. Germline V gives CDR1 SGDLS, CDR2 YYNGEE. The CDR3 DNA sequence: TGTGCCAGCAGCGTAGGGACTAGCAACGGGGAGCTGTTTTTT. Translated: CASSVGTSNGELFF.

The chain is built from TRBV4-1 and TRBJ1-1; a possible D gene is TRBD1 (6 bases). This CDR3 spans 15 amino acids. The V and J ends lost 2 bases and 3 bases respectively, with 13 bases between them. Germline-derived CDR1 and CDR2 are MGHRA and YSYEKL. CDR3 region: CASSQHARGYTEAFF. The CDR3 DNA reads TGCGCCAGCAGCCAACATGCCAGGGGTTACACTGAAGCTTTCTTT.

The rearrangement links TRBV2 to TRBJ1-6; TRBD1 matches at 10 bases. V trimming: 4 bases; J trimming: 6 bases; junction bases outside the gene matches: 6. The CDR3 extends over 16 amino acids. Germline V gene lookup returns CDR1 SNHLY and CDR2 FYNNEI. This CDR3 reads CASSAFGTGVNSPLHF. CDR3 DNA: TGTGCCAGCAGTGCCTTCGGGACAGGGGTTAATTCACCCCTCCACTTT.

Here the CDR3 reads CASSHDRGTGNNEQFF. CDR3 in DNA: TGCGCCAGCAGCCACGACCGCGGGACAGGGAACAATGAGCAGTTCTTC. The V call is TRBV4-3, the J call TRBJ2-1; the match to TRBD1 covers 9 bases. This CDR3 spans 16 amino acids. Per the germline V gene, CDR1 is LGHNA and CDR2 is YSLEER. Losses at the gene ends were 3 bases for V and 5 bases for J; bases not matched to a gene: 8.

The rearrangement uses TRBV9 and TRBJ1-3, with a tentative D call TRBD1 (5 bases). The CDR3 is 15 residues long. Germline loops: CDR1 SGDLS, CDR2 YYNGEE. V was cut by 0 bases and J by 8 bases, with 15 bases left in between. CDR3 sequence (DNA): TGTGCCAGCAGCGTAGGGGACTTCGCAGCGGACACCATATATTTT. This encodes CASSVGDFAADTIYF.

The chain has TRBV27 and TRBJ2-7, with 8 bases matching TRBD2. CDR3 size: 15 residues. J was trimmed by 3 bases and V by 5 bases; bases with no gene match: 9. Germline V gene data show CDR1 as MNHEY and CDR2 as SMNVEV (reference sequence). CDR3 DNA sequence: TGTGCCAGCAGTCCCATGGCGGGGGGTTTCTACGAGCAGTACTTC. Its translation is CASSPMAGGFYEQYF.

This chain uses TRBV19 with TRBJ1-1; D possibly corresponds to TRBD1 (5 bases). The V end lost 1 base, the J end lost 0 bases, and 15 bases lay between the germline ends. Looked up from germline, CDR1 is LNHDA and CDR2 is SQIVND (reference sequence). This CDR3 is 17 amino acids long. In DNA form, the CDR3 reads TGTGCCAGTAGTATAGCTCAGGGCAAAGGGGTGAACACTGAAGCTTTCTTT. It encodes CASSIAQGKGVNTEAFF.

The chain carries TRBV19 and TRBJ2-3; no reliable D call. The CDR3 is 15 amino acids. Per the germline V gene, CDR1 is LNHDA and CDR2 is SQIVND (reference sequence). Deletions cut 6 bases from V and 0 bases from J, with 13 bases between. The CDR3 loop reads CASSPPGASTDTQYF. The CDR3, as DNA: TGTGCCAGTAGCCCCCCCGGAGCTAGCACAGATACGCAGTATTTT.

This sequence joins TRBV10-3 and TRBJ1-1, with a tentative D call TRBD1 (5 bases). Trimming removed 0 bases from V and 0 bases from J, with 14 bases in between. CDR3 length equals 17 residues. From germline, CDR1 is ENHRY and CDR2 SYGVKD. The CDR3 DNA sequence: TGTGCCATCAGTGAGTCGGGTCAGGGAAGTTTGAACACTGAAGCTTTCTTT. Amino acid sequence: CAISESGQGSLNTEAFF.

The chain uses TRBV7-3 and TRBJ2-1, with D perhaps TRBD2 (5 bases). The CDR3 has 14 amino acids. Germline loops: CDR1 SGHTA, CDR2 FQGTGA. V shed 5 bases and J shed 3 bases, with 11 bases lying between them. The CDR3 bases are TGTGCCAGCAGCGAGAGCGGAAACTACAATGAGCAGTTCTTC. The encoded protein is CASSESGNYNEQFF.

This sequence joins TRBV7-2 and TRBJ2-1; 9 nucleotides line up with TRBD2. The CDR3 consists of 15 residues. In germline, CDR1 is SGHTA, CDR2 FQGNSA. The V gene end was trimmed by 1 base and the J gene end by 10 bases; junction bases not matched to a gene: 8. CDR3 DNA: TGTGCCAGCAGCTTAGACCTACGGGCGGGGGGGGAGCAGTTCTTC. It specifies CASSLDLRAGGEQFF.

This chain uses TRBV10-3 with TRBJ1-6, with D perhaps TRBD1 (5 bases). Germline lookup yields CDR1 ENHRY and CDR2 SYGVKD. This CDR3 has 13 residues. Trimming took off 8 bases at V and 9 bases at J, with 14 bases between the two ends. The CDR3 loop reads CAIQAGLSSPLHF. Here the CDR3 DNA reads TGTGCCATCCAAGCAGGGTTGAGTTCACCCCTCCACTTT.

The rearrangement uses TRBV5-1 and TRBJ1-3; D is unresolved. Germline-derived CDR1 and CDR2 are SGHRS and YFSETQ. V lost 1 base and J 0 bases, leaving 8 bases between the germline ends. The CDR3 spans 15 residues. The DNA for the CDR3 is TGCGCCAGCAGCTTGACCCAGGACTCTGGAAACACCATATATTTT. This encodes CASSLTQDSGNTIYF.

The chain couples TRBV5-1 to TRBJ2-3, with 8 bases lining up with TRBD2. The CDR3 is made up of 15 amino acids. The ends lost 4 bases at V and 0 bases at J; junction bases unmatched: 4. The germline V gene has CDR1 SGHRS and CDR2 YFSETQ. The CDR3 protein is CASSERGGSTDTQYF. The CDR3 bases are TGCGCCAGCAGCGAACGGGGGGGCAGCACAGATACGCAGTATTTT. Full variable domain (outside the CDR3, taken from reference TRBV5-1 and TRBJ2-3): KAGVTQTPRYLIKTRGQQVTLSCSPISGHRSVSWYQQTPGQGLQFLFEYFSETQRNKGNFPGRFSGRQFSNSRSEMNVSTLELGDSALYLCASSERGGSTDTQYFGPGTRLTVL.

The V call is TRBV12-5, the J call TRBJ2-7, with 7 bases identical to TRBD1. Trimming at V came to 1 base and at J to 5 bases, leaving 5 bases not matched to a gene. Germline V gene lookup returns CDR1 LGHNT and CDR2 FRNRAP. The CDR3 consists of 14 residues. CDR3: CASGLGQGVDEQYF. The DNA of the CDR3 is TGTGCTAGTGGTTTGGGACAGGGTGTCGACGAGCAGTACTTC.

This clone has more than one count but fewer than ten. The gene calls are TRBV19 and TRBJ1-4; 7 nucleotides match TRBD1. Trimming took 6 bases from V and 3 from J; bases not matched to a gene: 7. CDR3 length: 15 residues. CDR1 LNHDA and CDR2 SQIVND come from the germline V gene (reference sequence). The CDR3 loop is CASSNRQGPNEKLFF. CDR3 DNA sequence: TGTGCCAGTAGCAACAGACAGGGACCTAATGAAAAACTGTTTTTT.

In the case of this clone: Likely a read error: the CDR3 ends without its conserved phenylalanine or tryptophan. It is unclear where the CDR3 begins or ends on the DNA, so no DNA is shown, and the CDR3 is as TCRdb lists it. The chain has TRBV20-1 and TRBJ1-1. Germline V gives CDR1 DFQATT, CDR2 SNEGSKA (reference sequence). The CDR3 region is 11 residues in length, termini included. The CDR3: CSARGTGSMSV.

The chain employs TRBV7-9 and TRBJ2-7, with D possibly being TRBD1 (6 bases). The CDR3 extends over 14 amino acids. Germline assignment: CDR1 SEHNR and CDR2 FQNEAQ (reference sequence). The V end was cut by 5 bases, the J end by 6 bases, with 17 bases between. CDR3 DNA: TGTGCCAGCAGCCCAGAGTGGGAAGGGGGCGAGCAGTACTTC. This sequence encodes CASSPEWEGGEQYF.

The chain uses TRBV5-4 and TRBJ2-7; TRBD2 aligns across 10 bases. V shed 4 bases and J 5 bases; nucleotides not matched to a gene: 12. The germline gives CDR1 SGHNT, CDR2 YYREEE (reference sequence). The CDR3 is made up of 16 amino acids. This chain's CDR3 is CASSPAASGGSNEQYF. CDR3 bases: TGTGCCAGCAGCCCTGCGGCTAGCGGGGGCAGCAACGAGCAGTACTTC.

A few counts support this clone. In DNA, the CDR3 is TGTGCCAGCAGCTTCCGACAGGGTACGAACACCGGGGAGCTGTTTTTT. Translation gives CASSFRQGTNTGELFF. V usage is TRBV7-9 and J usage is TRBJ2-2; 7 nucleotides align to TRBD1. Germline loops: CDR1 SEHNR, CDR2 FQNEAQ (reference sequence). With V trimmed by 3 bases and J by 0 bases, 4 bases remained unmatched. The CDR3 is made up of 16 amino acids.

This clone is a singleton in its sample. The V call is TRBV11-3, the J call TRBJ2-5, with TRBD2 identical over 11 bases. Germline-derived CDR1 and CDR2 are SGHNT and YENEEA. The ends lost 1 base at V and 5 bases at J; junction bases unmatched: 9. The CDR3 has 17 amino acids. The CDR3 here is CASSLGLAGPRSETQYF. DNA of the CDR3: TGTGCCAGCAGCTTAGGACTAGCGGGGCCGCGATCGGAGACCCAGTACTTC.

The chain couples TRBV30 to TRBJ2-1; TRBD2 aligns across 14 bases. V gave up 7 bases and J gave up 5 bases; unmatched junction bases: 10. The CDR3 runs to 16 residues. Per the germline V gene, CDR1 is GTSNPN and CDR2 is SVGIG (reference sequence). The CDR3 DNA reads as TGTGCCTCGTCCCGGACTAGCGGGGGGATGCACAATGAGCAGTTCTTC. Amino acids: CASSRTSGGMHNEQFF. Filled out from reference TRBV30 and TRBJ2-1, the complete variable domain reads SQTIHQWPATLVQPVGSPLSLECTVEGTSNPNLYWYRQAAGRGLQLLFYSVGIGQISSEVPQNLSASRPQDRQFILSSKKLLLSDSGFYLCASSRTSGGMHNEQFFGPGTRLTVL.

The chain recombines TRBV5-1 with TRBJ2-2; TRBD1 might be the D (6 bases). Germline V CDR1 and CDR2: SGHRS, YFSETQ. V was cut by 1 base and J by 1 base, with 20 bases left in between. The CDR3 extends over 19 amino acids. The CDR3 DNA reads TGCGCCAGCAGCTTGTCGACACTTACAGGGAGTGTGAACACCGGGGAGCTGTTTTTT. Protein sequence: CASSLSTLTGSVNTGELFF.

CDR3 loop: CASSLAGGKNQPQHF. Written as DNA, the CDR3 is TGTGCCAGCAGCTTAGCAGGGGGTAAGAATCAGCCCCAGCATTTT. The chain has TRBV7-2 and TRBJ1-5; possibly TRBD1 for D (6 bases). Germline V CDR1 and CDR2: SGHTA, FQGNSA. Deletions cut 0 bases from V and 4 bases from J, with 10 bases between. The CDR3 has 15 residues.